This TCR beta chain was sequenced for a study of shared clonotypes between healthy human individuals. Assay execution took place at the deep level. The assay was immunoSEQ multiplex PCR, and TCRdb's table has in-frame clones only and misses some. This sample carries around 2.1 million clones, 85% to 95% of them seen once, and the ten largest clones take 1.5% to 2%. Germline-derived CDR1 and CDR2 are WSHSY and SAAADI. Trimming pared 2 bases from V and 1 base from J, leaving 8 bases between. The CDR3 is made up of 14 amino acids. Whole-study results and caveats: Naive CD4 clonotypes overlapped across a handful of donors at about 5.2%.

Naive CD8 populations comprised CD45RO-negative cells positively selected for CCR7, excluding terminally differentiated effector memory CD45RA+ cells. This clone was counted a few times. The antigen remains unidentified. The sample consisted of naive CD8+ T cells from PBMCs. This sequence was found in a man younger than 30 in good health. Some clones in this sample may be carry-over from other donors' samples. The V call is TRBV10-2, the J call TRBJ1-1, with D perhaps TRBD1 (5 bases). CDR3 sequence (DNA): TGCGCCAGCAGTGAGAGGGGCCCGAACACTGAAGCTTTCTTT. It translates to CASSERGPNTEAFF.